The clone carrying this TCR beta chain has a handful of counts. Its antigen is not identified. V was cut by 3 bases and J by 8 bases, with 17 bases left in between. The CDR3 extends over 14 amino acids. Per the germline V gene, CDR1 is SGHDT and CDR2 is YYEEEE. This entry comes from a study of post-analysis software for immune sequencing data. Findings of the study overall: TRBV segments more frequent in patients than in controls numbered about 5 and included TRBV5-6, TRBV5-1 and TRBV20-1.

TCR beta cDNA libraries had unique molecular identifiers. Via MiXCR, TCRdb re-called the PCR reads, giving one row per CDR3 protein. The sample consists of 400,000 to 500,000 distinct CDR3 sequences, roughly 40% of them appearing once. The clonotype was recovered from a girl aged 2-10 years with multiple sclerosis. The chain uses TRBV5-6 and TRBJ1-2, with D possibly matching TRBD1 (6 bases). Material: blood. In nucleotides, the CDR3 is TGTGCCAGCAGCTGGGACACGAGTGCGGGAGGCTACACCTTC. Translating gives CASSWDTSAGGYTF.